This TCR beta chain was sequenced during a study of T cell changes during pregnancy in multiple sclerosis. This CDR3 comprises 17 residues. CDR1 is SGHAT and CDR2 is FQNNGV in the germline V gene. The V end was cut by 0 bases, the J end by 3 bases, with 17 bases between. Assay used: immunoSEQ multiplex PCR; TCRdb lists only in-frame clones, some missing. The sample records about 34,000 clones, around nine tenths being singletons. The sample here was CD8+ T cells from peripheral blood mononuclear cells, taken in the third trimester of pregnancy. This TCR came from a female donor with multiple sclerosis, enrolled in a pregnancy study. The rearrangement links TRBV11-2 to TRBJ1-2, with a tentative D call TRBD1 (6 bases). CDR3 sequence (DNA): TGTGCCAGCAGCTTAGATCGATTAGCAGGGGCGGACTATGGCTACACCTTC. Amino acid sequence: CASSLDRLAGADYGYTF.